These 32 T cell receptor beta chains were all obtained from the same sample, sequenced in a study of T cells in Graves' hyperthyroidism and ophthalmopathy. RNA transcripts provided the source from which TCR beta CDR3 regions were amplified. The HTBI set primed first-round TCR CDR3 RT-PCR. TCRdb re-called the multiplex PCR reads with MiXCR, one entry per CDR3 protein. The table has about 330,000 distinct CDR3 sequences, approximately 13% seen once; the top ten hold almost 35%. Sequenced material: blood. The receptors here all came from a woman aged 40 to 50 with Graves' ophthalmopathy.

V and J are TRBV3-1 and TRBJ1-2; D uncertain. Germline CDR1 LGHDT, CDR2 YNNKEL (reference sequence). This CDR3 comprises 12 residues. V lost 1 base, J lost 6 bases, and 6 bases lay in between. The CDR3 bases are TGTGCCAGCAGCCAAGGTCTGGATGGCTACACCTTC. Its translation is CASSQGLDGYTF. The entire variable domain, with the rest obtained from reference TRBV3-1 and TRBJ1-2, is as follows: DTAVSQTPKYLVTQMGNDKSIKCEQNLGHDTMYWYKQDSKKFLKIMFSYNNKELIINETVPNRFSPKSPDKAHLNLHINSLELGDSAVYFCASSQGLDGYTFGSGTRLTVV.

In the case of this clonotype: A read error may be the cause here, since a much bigger clone is one base away. The genes are TRBV3-1 and TRBJ2-7; 12 bases fit TRBD2. The germline CDR1 and CDR2 sequences are LGHDT and YNNKEL (reference sequence). The CDR3 loop spans 15 amino acids. In nucleotides, the CDR3 is TGTGCCAGCAGCCAAGAATGGACTAGCGGGAACGAGCAGCACTTC. The encoded protein is CASSQEWTSGNEQHF.

This clonotype appeared a few times. The CDR3 loop reads CASSSFGSREGGYGYTF. CDR3 nucleotide sequence: TGTGCCAGCAGCTCATTTGGGTCCAGGGAGGGCGGCTATGGCTACACCTTC. The rearrangement links TRBV7-8 to TRBJ1-2; D is perhaps TRBD1 (5 bases). V lost 4 bases and J lost 4, with 22 bases in between. In germline, CDR1 is SGHVS, CDR2 FQNEAQ. This CDR3 is 17 amino acids long.

J is TRBJ2-5 and V is TRBV11-2, with TRBD2 as a possible D gene (6 bases). Germline lookup yields CDR1 SGHAT and CDR2 FQNNGV. V lost 8 bases to trimming and J lost 5 bases, with 18 bases between them. This CDR3 region has 14 residues. This CDR3 reads CASGTQGLGETQYF. The CDR3 DNA is TGTGCCAGCGGGACCCAGGGACTCGGGGAGACCCAGTACTTC.

This clonotype has ten or more counts. The chain carries TRBV29-1 and TRBJ2-7; 8 bases match TRBD1. The CDR3 runs to 14 residues. The ends lost 5 bases at V and 0 bases at J; junction bases unmatched: 6. The germline gives CDR1 SQVTM, CDR2 ANQGSEA. The CDR3 nucleotides are TGCAGCGTTTTGGACAGGGACCTCTCCTACGAGCAGTACTTC. Translated: CSVLDRDLSYEQYF.

This clonotype has at least ten counts. This chain links TRBV15 with TRBJ1-1; D is unresolved. CDR3 size: 12 residues. Germline CDR1 LNHNV, CDR2 YYDKDF (reference sequence). The V gene lost 0 bases and the J gene lost 8 bases, with 7 bases spanning the gap. The CDR3 nucleotides are TGTGCCACCAGCAGAGATGGGTTCGAAGCTTTCTTT. Translating it yields CATSRDGFEAFF.

V usage is TRBV19 and J usage is TRBJ1-5; D may be TRBD1 (6 bases). The CDR3 runs 18 residues. The germline V gene encodes CDR1 LNHDA and CDR2 SQIVND (reference sequence). V lost 3 bases to trimming and J lost 0 bases, with 18 bases between them. The CDR3, as DNA: TGTGCCAGTAGTATTGGAAGGACAGCTCGATTTAGCAATCAGCCCCAGCATTTT. Translated: CASSIGRTARFSNQPQHF.

This clonotype was counted many times. The CDR3 DNA follows: TGTGCCAGCAGTATGGCCGGGAAACGGGAGGGCCGCTACGAGCAGTACTTC. It is translated as CASSMAGKREGRYEQYF. This chain links TRBV6-2 or TRBV6-3 with TRBJ2-7; TRBD2 agrees at 8 bases. With 5 bases clipped from V and 3 bases from J, the junction kept 15 bases outside the gene matches. In germline, CDR1 is MNHEY, CDR2 SVGEGT. CDR3 size: 17 residues.

This clonotype has more than one count but fewer than ten. The chain couples TRBV5-1 to TRBJ2-2, with a weak D call TRBD2 (6 bases). Germline values: CDR1 SGHRS, CDR2 YFSETQ. Trimming left V 5 bases short and J 6 bases short, with 14 bases between. This CDR3 is built from 14 residues. This chain's CDR3 is CASRIGREAGELFF. The CDR3 DNA reads TGCGCCAGCAGAATCGGAAGGGAGGCCGGGGAGCTGTTTTTT.

This clonotype occurred many times. The chain has TRBV20-1 and TRBJ1-5, with a possible D match to TRBD1 (5 bases). The CDR3 is 14 residues long. Trimming shortened V by 3 bases and J by 7 bases, and 16 bases separated the two germline ends. Germline values: CDR1 DFQATT, CDR2 SNEGSKA (reference sequence). CDR3 nucleotides: TGCAGTGCTAGGAGGGCCGCAGACAGCCAGCCCCAGCATTTT. It yields the protein CSARRAADSQPQHF.

This clonotype was seen at least ten times. The chain has TRBV27 and TRBJ2-3, with D unresolved. The germline V gene has CDR1 MNHEY and CDR2 SMNVEV (reference sequence). V dropped 5 bases and J dropped 3 bases, with 9 bases sitting between them. The CDR3 has 13 amino acids. CDR3 protein: CASSPPVTDTQYF. The CDR3, as DNA: TGTGCCAGCAGTCCCCCGGTGACAGATACGCAGTATTTT.

As regards this clonotype: Just one base apart from a much larger clone, this may be a read error. As the CDR3 is not closed by the conserved phenylalanine or tryptophan, this likely results from a read error. The CDR3 DNA reads TGTGCCAGCAGTGAGCGTTGGGGCACTGAAGCTTTCCTT. It codes for CASSERWGTEAFL. The gene calls are TRBV2 and TRBJ1-1; D is ambiguous. CDR1 and CDR2 from the germline V gene are SNHLY and FYNNEI. Trimming removed 3 bases from V and 4 bases from J, with 9 bases in between. The CDR3 covers 13 residues.

The rearrangement joins TRBV19 to TRBJ1-1; possible D gene TRBD1, 6 bases. V lost 10 bases to trimming and J lost 3 bases, with 21 bases between them. The CDR3 covers 15 residues. Germline V gene sequence: CDR1 LNHDA, CDR2 SQIVND (reference sequence). The CDR3 DNA is TGTGCCACACAGGGACCACTTGACCGAGACACTGAAGCTTTCTTT. Translating gives CATQGPLDRDTEAFF.

This clonotype was counted only a few times. The V gene is TRBV7-2, the J gene TRBJ2-2; D unclear. The CDR3 loop spans 17 amino acids. V was pared by 3 bases and J by 1 base, with 15 bases between. CDR1 and CDR2 (germline): SGHTA, FQGNSA. The CDR3 loop is CASSFFFGGWNTGELFF. CDR3 DNA: TGTGCCAGCAGCTTTTTTTTCGGCGGTTGGAACACCGGGGAGCTGTTTTTT.

In this sample, this clonotype turned up many times. V gene TRBV5-1 combines with J gene TRBJ2-1; the match to TRBD2 covers 11 bases. V shed 1 base and J 10 bases; nucleotides not matched to a gene: 13. CDR1 is SGHRS and CDR2 is YFSETQ in the germline V gene. There are 17 residues in the CDR3. Here the CDR3 DNA reads TGCGCCAGCAGCTTGTCAAGCACTAGCGGGGGCCGAGGGGAGCAGTTCTTC. It encodes CASSLSSTSGGRGEQFF.

There are many counts of this clonotype. V and J are TRBV6-1 and TRBJ2-7, with TRBD2 matching over 7 bases. The junction had 11 bases not matched to a gene; V was cut back by 6 bases and J by 0 bases. CDR1 and CDR2 from the germline V gene are MNHNS and SASEGT. The CDR3 totals 16 residues. The CDR3 DNA follows: TGTGCCAGCAGCTGGGAGGCGGGGGTCCACTCCTACGAGCAGTACTTC. As protein: CASSWEAGVHSYEQYF.

This clonotype has a handful of counts. V usage is TRBV5-1 and J usage is TRBJ2-5; 11 bases agree with TRBD1. The CDR3 runs 16 residues. Per the germline V gene, CDR1 is SGHRS and CDR2 is YFSETQ. J lost 5 bases, V lost 0 bases, and 6 bases had no gene match. The CDR3: CASSLAGQGARETQYF. The CDR3 region has the DNA TGCGCCAGCAGCTTGGCCGGACAGGGGGCACGGGAGACCCAGTACTTC.

This clonotype was picked up many times. CDR3 region: CASSLKRDQPQHF. The CDR3 DNA sequence: TGTGCCAGCAGTTTAAAGAGGGATCAGCCCCAGCATTTT. The genes are TRBV12-3 or TRBV12-4 and TRBJ1-5; D not certain. V was trimmed by 2 bases and J by 5 bases, leaving 7 bases between them. The CDR3 has 13 amino acids.

Only a few counts were recorded for this clonotype. The rearrangement joins TRBV5-5 to TRBJ2-2; 11 bases agree with TRBD2. The CDR3 is made up of 18 amino acids. Germline V gives CDR1 SGHKS, CDR2 YYEKEE (reference sequence). V was clipped by 5 bases and J by 6 bases; unmatched bases: 15. The CDR3 DNA reads as TGTGCCAGCAGTCCTTCAACCCTAGCGGGAGGTACATCCGGGGAGCTGTTTTTT. Amino acids: CASSPSTLAGGTSGELFF.

With regard to this clonotype: A much larger clone differs from this one at a single base, so this may be a read error. This chain joins TRBV7-9 and TRBJ2-7; D is unclear. Germline V gene lookup returns CDR1 SEHNR and CDR2 FQNEAQ (reference sequence). The CDR3 is made up of 13 amino acids. CDR3 sequence (DNA): TGTGCCGGCAGCGCTTCAGGCGCCTACGAGCAGTACTTC. Residues: CAGSASGAYEQYF.

Here the CDR3 reads CASGLVGTEAFF. The CDR3 DNA follows: TGTGCTAGTGGTTTGGTTGGCACTGAAGCTTTCTTT. This chain joins TRBV12-5 and TRBJ1-1; D call uncertain. The V gene lost 0 bases and the J gene lost 4 bases, with 3 bases spanning the gap. Germline V gene lookup returns CDR1 LGHNT and CDR2 FRNRAP. The CDR3 sequence is 12 residues long.

The chain combines TRBV29-1 with TRBJ2-3, with a possible D match to TRBD2 (5 bases). Germline CDR1 SQVTM, CDR2 ANQGSEA. The length of the CDR3 is 14 residues. Between the trimmed V and J ends, which lost 5 bases and 2 bases, there was a span of 14 bases. The CDR3 here is CSVQETTTTDTQYF. The CDR3 DNA follows: TGCAGCGTTCAGGAGACTACAACCACAGATACGCAGTATTTT.

The CDR3 loop is CASSQPGLALNEQFF. The CDR3 coding sequence is TGTGCCAGCAGCCAACCGGGACTAGCGCTCAATGAGCAGTTCTTC. The chain uses TRBV12-3 or TRBV12-4 and TRBJ2-1; 10 nucleotides line up with TRBD2. V lost 6 bases, J lost 6 bases, and 8 bases stayed unmatched. This CDR3 contains 15 residues.

The V gene is TRBV7-2, the J gene TRBJ2-1; 10 bases fit TRBD2. Germline-derived CDR1 and CDR2 are SGHTA and FQGNSA. With V trimmed by 1 base and J by 8 bases, 11 bases remained unmatched. The CDR3 covers 17 residues. The CDR3 here is CASSLVGFGLADDEQFF. CDR3 nucleotides: TGTGCCAGCAGCTTAGTCGGCTTTGGACTAGCGGACGATGAGCAGTTCTTC.

The chain employs TRBV29-1 and TRBJ1-2; 8 positions agree with TRBD1. CDR1 is SQVTM and CDR2 is ANQGSEA in the germline V gene. The CDR3 is 16 amino acids. The junction had 12 bases not matched to a gene; V was cut back by 2 bases and J by 4 bases. DNA of the CDR3: TGCAGCGTTGAACTTAATGGACAGGGAGGGGTCTATGGCTACACCTTC. It encodes CSVELNGQGGVYGYTF.

This clonotype was found many times. V and J are TRBV20-1 and TRBJ1-5, with D possibly being TRBD1 (5 bases). The CDR3 spans 16 residues. The V end was cut by 0 bases, the J end by 0 bases, with 12 bases between. Germline CDR1 reads DFQATT; CDR2 reads SNEGSKA (reference sequence). The CDR3 coding sequence is TGCAGTGCTAGAGATCTTGGGGGGAATAGCAATCAGCCCCAGCATTTT. This translates into CSARDLGGNSNQPQHF.

The gene calls are TRBV4-1 and TRBJ2-7; TRBD2 aligns across 10 bases. The CDR3 loop spans 19 amino acids. Germline V gene sequence: CDR1 MGHRA, CDR2 YSYEKL. The ends lost 4 bases at V and 3 bases at J; junction bases unmatched: 18. In DNA form, the CDR3 reads TGCGCCAGCAGCCTATCACCGGCGGGGTCAGCGGGAGGGAACTACGAGCAGTACTTC. It is translated as CASSLSPAGSAGGNYEQYF.

The chain carries TRBV12-3 or TRBV12-4 and TRBJ1-2, with TRBD1 matching over 8 bases. V trimming: 4 bases; J trimming: 7 bases; junction bases outside the gene matches: 5. The CDR3 totals 13 residues. The CDR3 sequence: CASSSQGVGGYTF. As DNA, the CDR3 is TGTGCCAGCAGTTCACAGGGGGTTGGTGGCTACACCTTC.

This clonotype was seen repeatedly, ten times or more. The chain couples TRBV2 to TRBJ2-1, with D hard to call. Germline values: CDR1 SNHLY, CDR2 FYNNEI. The CDR3 length is 13 residues. V was clipped by 7 bases and J by 8 bases, with 15 bases between them. CDR3 region: CASTLSGAYEQFF. DNA of the CDR3: TGTGCCAGCACTCTGTCAGGAGCGTATGAGCAGTTCTTC.

Ten or more counts support this clonotype. The chain uses TRBV4-1 and TRBJ2-7, with D unresolved. Germline CDR1 MGHRA, CDR2 YSYEKL. CDR3 length equals 13 residues. Trimming pared 4 bases from V and 4 bases from J, leaving 11 bases between. The CDR3 region has the DNA TGCGCCAGCAGCCTTACCCCACTTTACGAGCAGTACTTC. It specifies CASSLTPLYEQYF.

The J gene is TRBJ2-1, the V gene TRBV6-5; 9 bases match TRBD2. The germline V gene has CDR1 MNHEY and CDR2 SVGAGI. Trimming removed 2 bases from V and 3 bases from J; junction bases left unmatched: 8. This CDR3 contains 17 residues. CDR3: CASSYGGAGGVYNEQFF. In DNA, the CDR3 is TGTGCCAGCAGTTACGGGGGAGCGGGGGGCGTCTACAATGAGCAGTTCTTC.

At least ten counts were recorded for this clonotype. The genes are TRBV27 and TRBJ1-4, with D unresolved. Per germline, CDR1 MNHEY and CDR2 SMNVEV (reference sequence). Trimming took 4 bases from V and 8 from J, leaving 14 bases between them. This CDR3 has 14 residues. CDR3 in DNA: TGTGCCAGCAGTTCGGGATTCAATCAGGAAAAACTGTTTTTT. As protein: CASSSGFNQEKLFF.